A single sample is the source of the 28 T cell receptor beta chains below, sequenced in a study of T cells in Graves' hyperthyroidism and ophthalmopathy. Regions amplified from RNA transcripts were the TCR beta CDR3 regions. Primed by the HTBI set, a first-round RT-PCR was run on the TCR CDR3. TCRdb redid the calling of the multiplex PCR reads with MiXCR, one entry per CDR3 protein. The sample has over 400,000 distinct CDR3 sequences; about 15% are singletons. Specimen: blood. Every receptor here comes from a young man with Graves' ophthalmopathy.

This clonotype was picked up many times. The chain has TRBV7-8 and TRBJ2-7; D possibly corresponds to TRBD1 (7 bases). Germline V gene data show CDR1 as SGHVS and CDR2 as FQNEAQ. Trimming cost V 4 bases and J 5 bases, with 21 bases left between them. This CDR3 comprises 16 residues. Here the CDR3 reads CASSSRLDRAGHEQYF. In nucleotides, the CDR3 is TGTGCCAGCAGCTCCCGCCTAGACAGGGCGGGGCACGAGCAGTACTTC.

The sample holds a few counts of this clonotype. V gene TRBV2 combines with J gene TRBJ2-7, with D tentatively TRBD2 (6 bases). The CDR3 sequence is 13 residues long. The V end was cut by 8 bases, the J end by 6 bases, with 17 bases between. Germline V gene lookup returns CDR1 SNHLY and CDR2 FYNNEI. CDR3 loop: CASHVGLQPEQYF. CDR3 DNA: TGTGCCAGCCATGTGGGACTCCAACCCGAGCAGTACTTC.

The chain links TRBV6-1 to TRBJ2-7; D tentatively fits TRBD1 or TRBD2 (5 bases each). The germline V and J ends were trimmed by 6 bases and 5 bases, with 14 bases remaining between them. Germline lookup yields CDR1 MNHNS and CDR2 SASEGT. CDR3 length equals 13 residues. CDR3 in DNA: TGTGCCAGCAGACCGGGGCTCGTACACGAGCAGTACTTC. As protein: CASRPGLVHEQYF.

This clonotype occurred many times. The rearrangement joins TRBV11-2 to TRBJ1-6; tentative D call: TRBD1 (5 bases). V lost 5 bases and J lost 6, with 17 bases in between. The CDR3 totals 16 residues. CDR1 and CDR2 from the germline V gene are SGHAT and FQNNGV. The CDR3, as DNA: TGTGCCAGCAGCCCACACGGACAACTTCTTAATTCACCCCTCCACTTT. Its protein product is CASSPHGQLLNSPLHF.

This clonotype has ten or more counts. This sequence joins TRBV6-5 and TRBJ2-3; D is possibly TRBD1 (6 bases). Trimming cost V 1 base and J 6 bases, with 14 bases left between them. The CDR3 consists of 15 residues. In germline, CDR1 is MNHEY, CDR2 SVGAGI. The CDR3 reads CASSYLRGSRDTQYF. The CDR3 bases are TGTGCCAGCAGTTACTTGAGGGGGAGTCGTGATACGCAGTATTTT.

This clonotype was counted many times. The chain links TRBV12-3 or TRBV12-4 to TRBJ1-1; D ambiguous. This CDR3 is 13 amino acids long. V lost 8 bases and J 5 bases, leaving 15 bases between the germline ends. The CDR3 nucleotides are TGTGCCAGCCTGCAATTGGGAGTTACTGAAGCTTTCTTT. Protein sequence: CASLQLGVTEAFF.

This clonotype has a count of ten or more. The rearrangement uses TRBV2 and TRBJ2-7; D tentatively fits TRBD1 or TRBD2 (5 bases each). The CDR3 is 13 residues long. Per germline, CDR1 SNHLY and CDR2 FYNNEI. V was pared by 6 bases and J by 2 bases, with 11 bases between. The CDR3 DNA is TGTGCCAGCAGGGAGTGGGGGACCTACGAGCAGTACTTC. This sequence encodes CASREWGTYEQYF.

This clonotype showed up just a few times. The chain joins TRBV6-1 to TRBJ1-6; D not resolved. Between the trimmed V and J ends, which lost 5 bases and 0 bases, there was a span of 14 bases. This CDR3 comprises 17 residues. Germline assignment: CDR1 MNHNS and CDR2 SASEGT. The CDR3 spells CASSQGPSGSYNSPLHF. CDR3 nucleotides: TGTGCCAGCAGTCAAGGCCCTAGTGGCTCCTATAATTCACCCCTCCACTTT.

The table lists this clonotype with many counts. This chain links TRBV12-3 or TRBV12-4 with TRBJ1-1; D gene unclear. The CDR3 contains 13 residues. Trimming pared 8 bases from V and 0 bases from J, leaving 10 bases between. The CDR3 DNA follows: TGTGCCAGCGAGAGGGCCATGAACACTGAAGCTTTCTTT. This translates into CASERAMNTEAFF.

At least ten counts were recorded for this clonotype. The rearrangement links TRBV27 to TRBJ2-5; D is unclear. CDR1 is MNHEY and CDR2 is SMNVEV in the germline V gene (reference sequence). This CDR3 is 13 amino acids long. Trimming took off 6 bases at V and 1 base at J, with 9 bases between the two ends. CDR3 sequence: CASSTTGQETQYF. Written as DNA, the CDR3 is TGTGCCAGCAGCACCACGGGCCAAGAGACCCAGTACTTC.

This clonotype was picked up many times. The rearrangement links TRBV27 to TRBJ2-7; 8 bases agree with TRBD2. CDR1 and CDR2 (germline): MNHEY, SMNVEV (reference sequence). With V trimmed by 5 bases and J by 5 bases, 8 bases remained unmatched. CDR3 length: 14 residues. In DNA form, the CDR3 reads TGTGCCAGCAGTCCGGGGGGGGAGACCCACGAGCAGTACTTC. Its translation: CASSPGGETHEQYF.

This clonotype has a count of ten or more. V usage is TRBV7-9 and J usage is TRBJ1-1; no firm D call. The CDR3 loop spans 12 amino acids. The V gene lost 3 bases and the J gene lost 3 bases, with 5 bases spanning the gap. Germline lookup yields CDR1 SEHNR and CDR2 FQNEAQ (reference sequence). The CDR3 loop reads CASSFRHTEAFF. The CDR3 DNA reads TGTGCCAGCAGCTTTCGGCACACTGAAGCTTTCTTT.

At least ten counts were recorded for this clonotype. The chain joins TRBV12-3 or TRBV12-4 to TRBJ1-2, with 7 nucleotides matching TRBD1. The CDR3 length is 14 residues. Trimming took 6 bases from V and 2 from J; bases not matched to a gene: 6. The CDR3 DNA reads as TGTGCCAGCAGCGCCCAGACAGGGAACTATGGCTACACCTTC. It encodes CASSAQTGNYGYTF.

The sample holds many counts of this clonotype. The CDR3 loop is CASSFRWGQGYEQYF. CDR3 sequence (DNA): TGTGCCAGCAGCTTTAGGTGGGGACAGGGCTACGAGCAGTACTTC. V usage is TRBV7-6 and J usage is TRBJ2-7; the match to TRBD1 covers 9 bases. Germline assignment: CDR1 SGHVS and CDR2 FNYEAQ. The CDR3 sequence is 15 residues long. V lost 3 bases, J lost 3 bases, and 6 bases stayed unmatched.

This clonotype was seen ten or more times. This sequence joins TRBV20-1 and TRBJ2-7; D is possibly TRBD1 or TRBD2 (5 bases each). V was shortened by 2 bases and J by 5 bases, with 16 bases between the two germline ends. The CDR3 runs 14 residues. Germline-derived CDR1 and CDR2 are DFQATT and SNEGSKA (reference sequence). CDR3 nucleotide sequence: TGCAGTGCTAGATCGGGACGGGCTCCCAACGAGCAGTACTTC. Translated: CSARSGRAPNEQYF.

With respect to this clonotype: Since a much larger clone is just one base distant, this may be a read error. The chain has TRBV7-9 and TRBJ1-1; tentatively, D is TRBD1 (5 bases). Trimming cost V 8 bases and J 10 bases, with 17 bases left between them. The CDR3 contains 12 residues. Per germline, CDR1 SEHNR and CDR2 FQNEAQ (reference sequence). The CDR3 region has the DNA TGTGCCAGCCTCCCGGGGGGTAGTGGAGCTTTCTTT. It yields the protein CASLPGGSGAFF.

This clonotype has at least ten counts. The chain employs TRBV6-1 and TRBJ1-1; no clear D gene. The ends were cut back, 0 bases at V and 0 bases at J, with 2 bases in the middle. In germline, CDR1 is MNHNS, CDR2 SASEGT. CDR3 length: 13 amino acids. CDR3: CASSEALNTEAFF. As DNA, the CDR3 is TGTGCCAGCAGTGAAGCGCTGAACACTGAAGCTTTCTTT.

The chain couples TRBV4-2 to TRBJ1-5, with a weak D call TRBD1 (6 bases). Germline lookup yields CDR1 LGHNA and CDR2 YNFKEQ. CDR3 length: 14 residues. V dropped 6 bases and J dropped 3 bases, with 12 bases sitting between them. This CDR3 is CASSAQGVNQPQHF. The DNA of the CDR3 is TGTGCCAGCAGTGCACAGGGAGTCAATCAGCCCCAGCATTTT.

This clonotype was counted many times. The CDR3 DNA follows: TGTGCCACCAGTGACGCAACAGGGGGCGAAGCAGATACGCAGTATTTT. Its protein is CATSDATGGEADTQYF. The chain joins TRBV24-1 to TRBJ2-3; 9 bases match TRBD1. Trimming cost V 4 bases and J 4 bases; bases outside gene matches: 8. The CDR3 spans 16 residues. Germline assignment: CDR1 KGHDR and CDR2 SFDVKD.

At least ten counts were recorded for this clonotype. The chain uses TRBV7-8 and TRBJ1-1; the D is unclear. Trimming removed 4 bases from V and 1 base from J, with 10 bases in between. This CDR3 contains 14 residues. Germline CDR1 SGHVS, CDR2 FQNEAQ. CDR3: CASSSSSRNTEAFF. CDR3 nucleotides: TGTGCCAGCAGCTCTTCCTCACGGAACACTGAAGCTTTCTTT.

This clonotype was seen ten or more times. CDR3 bases: TGCAGTGCTCGCCGCGAACAGGGGGGTGGCCAGCCCCAGCATTTT. This translates into CSARREQGGGQPQHF. The J gene is TRBJ1-5, the V gene TRBV20-1, with 8 bases lining up with TRBD1. CDR3 length: 15 residues. Germline trimming cut 5 bases from V and 7 bases from J; bases unmatched to any gene: 13. Germline CDR1 and CDR2: DFQATT and SNEGSKA (reference sequence).

This clonotype was seen repeatedly, ten times or more. V and J are TRBV2 and TRBJ2-5; the D gene could be TRBD1 or TRBD2 (5 bases each). Looked up from germline, CDR1 is SNHLY and CDR2 is FYNNEI. Between the trimmed V and J ends, which lost 7 bases and 3 bases, there was a span of 12 bases. The CDR3 is 13 amino acids. The CDR3 DNA is TGTGCCAGCAATCGAGGGGCAGAAGAGACCCAGTACTTC. Protein sequence: CASNRGAEETQYF. Full variable domain (rest looked up from reference TRBV2 and TRBJ2-5): EPEVTQTPSHQVTQMGQEVILRCVPISNHLYFYWYRQILGQKVEFLVSFYNNEISEKSEIFDDQFSVERPDGSNFTLKIRSTKLEDSAMYFCASNRGAEETQYFGPGTRLLVL.

This clonotype was detected ten times or more. The rearrangement links TRBV6-5 to TRBJ2-5; D is unclear. The CDR3 contains 13 residues. V was clipped by 2 bases and J by 6 bases, with 10 bases between them. From germline, CDR1 is MNHEY and CDR2 SVGAGI. The CDR3 region is CASSYLLGKTQYF. In DNA, the CDR3 is TGTGCCAGCAGTTACCTTCTGGGGAAGACCCAGTACTTC.

The CDR3, as DNA: TGTGCCAGCAGTTTTTGGGGGGCCGGGGAGACCCAGTACTTC. Residues: CASSFWGAGETQYF. J is TRBJ2-5 and V is TRBV27; possibly TRBD1 or TRBD2 for D (6 bases each). Trimming pared 3 bases from V and 5 bases from J, leaving 13 bases between. CDR1 is MNHEY, CDR2 SMNVEV, per germline (reference sequence). The CDR3 has 14 residues.

This clonotype came up many times. V is TRBV6-1 and J is TRBJ2-7; TRBD2 matches 12 bases. The V gene end was trimmed by 7 bases and the J gene end by 1 base; junction bases not matched to a gene: 14. The V gene's germline CDR1 is MNHNS and CDR2 SASEGT. The CDR3 covers 18 residues. CDR3 amino acids: CASNPVLGLAGRSYEQYF. CDR3 DNA: TGTGCCAGCAACCCGGTTCTGGGACTAGCGGGTCGATCCTACGAGCAGTACTTC.

Ten or more counts support this clonotype. V and J are TRBV2 and TRBJ1-1; 7 positions match TRBD1. The V gene end was trimmed by 8 bases and the J gene end by 5 bases; junction bases not matched to a gene: 5. The CDR3 totals 12 residues. In germline, CDR1 is SNHLY, CDR2 FYNNEI. The DNA for the CDR3 is TGTGCCAGCCCAGGGGGGCGGACTGAAGCTTTCTTT. It translates to CASPGGRTEAFF.

With regard to this clonotype: This may arise from a read error, as a much more abundant clone is one base away. Given the absence of the conserved phenylalanine or tryptophan at the CDR3 end, a read error is likely. The chain is built from TRBV24-1 and TRBJ2-3, with a possible D match to TRBD1 (6 bases). The CDR3 is 19 residues long. V lost 1 base to trimming and J lost 3 bases, with 22 bases between them. The V gene's germline CDR1 is KGHDR and CDR2 SFDVKD. The CDR3 spells CATSDLGTRGLIKTDTQYS. As DNA, the CDR3 is TGTGCCACCAGTGATTTAGGGACCAGGGGTCTGATCAAAACAGATACGCAGTATTCT.

This clonotype was recorded many times. This sequence joins TRBV6-1 and TRBJ2-7, with 7 bases aligning to TRBD1. CDR1 MNHNS and CDR2 SASEGT come from the germline V gene. Germline trimming cut 5 bases from V and 2 bases from J; bases unmatched to any gene: 9. This CDR3 contains 15 residues. CDR3 sequence (DNA): TGTGCCAGCAGTTCCCTCAGGGGGAATACCTACGAGCAGTACTTC. Its protein is CASSSLRGNTYEQYF.